This T cell receptor beta chain stems from a study of blood T cell repertoires in COVID-19. Across the whole study: The samples span acute and convalescent COVID-19 from the United States, Italy and Spain.

The authors' processing: Using reference gene primer amplification, nucleated cell counts were estimated. Sequenced by immunoSEQ multiplex PCR; TCRdb stores in-frame clones only, minus some. That table is the source of V, J and clone size, and D and trimming were worked out from the DNA. This sample has 150,000 or so clones, with roughly four fifths found just once. This CDR3 comprises 14 residues. V gave up 2 bases and J gave up 3 bases, with 11 bases separating them. Germline loops: CDR1 LGHDT, CDR2 YNNKEL (reference sequence). The receptor was derived from a man of 80 years or more with acute or convalescent COVID-19. The chain uses TRBV3-1 (or the pseudogene TRBV3-2) and TRBJ2-7, with D tentatively TRBD1 (5 bases). Source material: peripheral blood. The CDR3 sequence is CASSQYRLSYEQYV. The CDR3 DNA reads TGTGCCAGCAGCCAATACAGGTTGAGCTACGAGCAGTACGTC.